This TCR beta chain was obtained from a study of T cell repertoires in cytomegalovirus infection. Turning to the study itself: Public signatures in TCR beta pointed to CMV infection and matching HLA type.

V was pared by 1 base and J by 2 bases, with 12 bases between. The germline V gene has CDR1 SGHVS and CDR2 FQNEAQ. The CDR3 loop spans 15 amino acids. This clonotype was detected many times. TCRdb fed the reads into MiXCR, producing one record per CDR3 protein. The sample lists 150,000 to 180,000 distinct CDR3 sequences, roughly a quarter occurring once. Material for sequencing was PBMCs. The sequence derives from a human donor in good health (CMV status not recorded). Some clones in this sample may be carry-over from other donors' samples. The rearrangement joins TRBV7-8 to TRBJ2-7; D perhaps matches TRBD1 (5 bases). CDR3 loop: CASSLEPGKAYEQYF. The CDR3 DNA is TGTGCCAGCAGCTTAGAGCCAGGGAAGGCCTACGAGCAGTACTTC.